This T cell receptor beta chain was sequenced for a study of vaccination effects on CD4 cells after COVID-19 (dated 2022 in TCRdb). Describing the broader study: In the ViraFEST assay, PBMC were stimulated with viral peptide pools, and antigen-specific CD4+ T cell clonotypes were then identified by expansion using TCR sequencing. Each well held around 1.9 million PBMC cultured in IMDM containing approximately 5.3% human AB serum, 8 to 10 IU/ml IL-2 and gentamicin, along with around 11 ug/ml peptides. The Oncomine TCR Beta short-read assay on an Illumina iSeq 100 was used to sequence cultures from other donors in the study. Across the study, the median time from the second dose to post-vaccine sampling was 72 days (range 14 to 241). In both COVID-19 convalescent patients and infection-naive vaccine recipients, the study compared SARS-CoV-2 spike-specific CD4+ TCR repertoires from before mRNA vaccination with those from after it. Altogether, over 9 COVID-19 convalescent patients and a handful of SARS-CoV-2-naive healthy vaccine recipients made up the full study.

Overall study outcomes, separate from this receptor: Among healthy vaccine recipients, nearly all vaccine-induced clones were SARS-CoV-2 mono-reactive, and only 1 of 255 was cross-reactive with common cold coronaviruses. The study was limited by a small number of convalescent patients, and early post-infection timepoints were lacking. Both infection-induced and vaccine-induced clones contracted markedly at late post-vaccination timepoints, which is consistent with waning T cell responses.

Including cysteine and phenylalanine, the CDR3 has 16 amino acids. Of the read, only the CDR3 DNA is kept; its 48 bases are in frame from base 1. Of note for this clone: What this receptor recognizes is not known. No qualities accompany the bases; no much larger clone lies one base away.

After around 11 days of culture, CD4+ T cells were isolated with the EasySep CD4+ T cell isolation kit. Each participant got two doses of an mRNA SARS-CoV-2 vaccine, either BNT162b2 or mRNA-1273. None of the healthy vaccine recipients had a prior SARS-CoV-2 infection, which was confirmed by nucleocapsid antibody tests that came back negative both before and after vaccination. On days 3 and 7, half of the culture medium was replaced with fresh IL-2-containing medium. Unless otherwise noted, each peptide stimulation condition was cultured in triplicate wells. Using Ficoll-Paque Plus gradient centrifugation, PBMC were separated from whole blood and then either used fresh or cryopreserved at -140C. Genomic DNA was extracted from cultured CD4+ T cells with the QIAamp micro DNA kit. Library preparation was by the immunoSEQ multiplex PCR assay. DNA from the cultured and isolated CD4+ T cells underwent TCR beta CDR3 sequencing. The paper's data handling went like this. Non-productive TCR sequences were discarded, and reads were trimmed to the CDR3 region, with only CDR3s of 7 or more amino acids retained. The MANAFEST web app was used to identify antigen-specific clonotypes by comparing expansion in peptide wells with expansion in reference cultures. Positive clones required FDR<0.05 expansion versus reference and all other wells, odds ratio above 5, and frequency above 0.1% in two replicate wells. A clonotype was called cross-reactive if it was significantly expanded both in SARS-CoV-2 spike wells and in at least one common cold coronavirus spike condition. CDR3 similarity was assessed by Levenshtein distance using the stringdist R package, and unrooted trees were constructed with ape in R 3.6.1. Held by TCRdb, this immuneACCESS table contains in-frame sequences only and omits some clones. Under half of the omission traces to an unresolved V gene where checked; the cause of the rest is unknown. The DNA gave D and trimming, while V, J and clone size come from that table. This sample gives tens of thousands of clones in total; just under 75% of them show up just once. The top ten hold 14% to 15% of the sample.

The sample here was CD4+ T cells from PBMCs cultured without peptide, taken after COVID-19 vaccination. The chain was built from TRBV12-1 and TRBJ1-5; no check of the table's D call, TRBD1, against the DNA was made. TRBV12-1 is a pseudogene locus. This sequence was found in a human donor who received a COVID-19 vaccine. The CDR3 region reads CASSPDRDTGNQPQHF. At the DNA level, the sequence is TGTGCCAGCAGCCCCGACCGGGACACCGGCAATCAGCCCCAGCATTTT.